Presented here are 6 T cell receptor beta chains from one specimen sequenced in a study of blood T cells in healthy people across ages. A second PCR of about 7 to 12 cycles used a sample-barcoded 5' primer and a J-beta primer mix. Each CDR3 protein is one row after TCRdb ran MiXCR on the 5' RACE reads. The table has 1.5 million to 2 million distinct CDR3 sequences, roughly 28% seen once. The sample taken for sequencing was blood. The receptors come from a woman in her 30s in good health.

This chain uses TRBV19 with TRBJ2-7, with D possibly matching TRBD1 (6 bases). This CDR3 region has 15 residues. V lost 3 bases to trimming and J lost 2 bases, with 14 bases between them. The germline gives CDR1 LNHDA, CDR2 SQIVND (reference sequence). CDR3 in amino acids: CASSMVRQGPYEQYF. The DNA for the CDR3 is TGTGCCAGTAGTATGGTGCGGCAGGGGCCCTACGAGCAGTACTTC.

The V call is TRBV12-3 or TRBV12-4, the J call TRBJ1-5, with 10 bases identical to TRBD1. The trim removed 1 base at V and 0 bases at J, leaving 0 bases unmatched. This CDR3 comprises 16 residues. The CDR3 loop is CASSLGDRGSNQPQHF. CDR3 nucleotide sequence: TGTGCCAGCAGTTTAGGGGACAGGGGTAGCAATCAGCCCCAGCATTTT.

This chain joins TRBV29-1 and TRBJ2-3, with TRBD2 matching over 12 bases. The CDR3 runs 16 residues. The V segment lost 2 bases and the J segment 5 bases; nucleotides outside the gene matches: 8. The germline CDR1 and CDR2 sequences are SQVTM and ANQGSEA. The CDR3 sequence is CSVELAGGPGGDTQYF. The CDR3 DNA reads TGCAGCGTTGAACTAGCGGGAGGGCCAGGGGGAGATACGCAGTATTTT.

The chain combines TRBV5-5 with TRBJ1-4; D possibly corresponds to TRBD1 (5 bases). Germline CDR1 SGHKS, CDR2 YYEKEE (reference sequence). The V gene lost 4 bases and the J gene lost 4 bases, with 14 bases spanning the gap. The CDR3 contains 15 residues. The CDR3 DNA is TGTGCCAGCAGCCCGCTTCGGGGGATTAATGAAAAACTGTTTTTT. As protein: CASSPLRGINEKLFF.

This clonotype occurred a few times. The genes are TRBV27 and TRBJ2-5; the match to TRBD1 covers 9 bases. The germline V gene has CDR1 MNHEY and CDR2 SMNVEV (reference sequence). The CDR3 is 15 amino acids. Unmatched junction bases numbered 10, after V lost 0 bases and J lost 11 bases. The CDR3 here is CASSLSGTGRSEQYF. CDR3 bases: TGTGCCAGCAGTTTATCCGGGACAGGGAGGAGTGAGCAGTACTTC.

The chain couples TRBV27 to TRBJ2-7; possible D gene TRBD1, 6 bases. There are 14 residues in the CDR3. V lost 6 bases and J 2 bases, leaving 14 bases between the germline ends. Germline CDR1 MNHEY, CDR2 SMNVEV (reference sequence). As DNA, the CDR3 is TGTGCCAGCAGGTTAGTTGCAGGGGCCTACGAGCAGTACTTC. It encodes CASRLVAGAYEQYF.